The clone carrying this T cell receptor beta chain has only one observation. Its antigen is still unknown. The data are from a study of cytomegalovirus exposure and HLA in healthy donors. For the study at large: Falling in the Caucasian-associated ancestry cluster were about four fifths of under 500 genotyped donors. Whole-study findings and limits: The availability of immune exposure information extended only to CMV serostatus. In a later analysis, HLA-C alleles had the fewest associated TCRs, DRB1 alleles the most.

PCR was performed using 60 Vbeta and 13 Jbeta primers. Sequencing was performed with immunoSEQ multiplex PCR; in TCRdb, only in-frame clones are kept and a portion is missing. This table holds roughly 120,000 clones, approximately 78% found once. Losses at the gene ends were 6 bases for V and 9 bases for J; bases not matched to a gene: 13. This CDR3 has 14 residues. Germline CDR1 and CDR2: MNHEY and SVGAGI. This clonotype originated in a woman aged 30 to 39 in good health and CMV-seronegative. What was sequenced was PBMCs. V gene TRBV6-5 combines with J gene TRBJ1-2; TRBD1 matches 7 bases. The CDR3 DNA sequence: TGTGCCAGCAGGCAATCGACAGGGACTCGGCGCTACACCTTC. It yields the protein CASRQSTGTRRYTF.